This section outlines one T cell receptor (beta chain) sequence together with its context. Its antigen is undetermined. TCRdb's copy holds only in-frame clones and misses some; the assay was immunoSEQ multiplex PCR. This sample has approximately 58,000 clones, with roughly 88% found just once. The data originate from a study of OX40 agonist ivuxolimab in advanced cancers. Turning to the study itself: Ivuxolimab was administered intravenously to patients at 0.01 to 10 mg/kg every 2 weeks. Three patients had partial responses: one hepatocellular carcinoma, two cutaneous melanoma.

Broader study findings: By week 6 at 0.1 to 3.0 mg/kg, blood CD4+ and CD8+ T cells had expanded clonally. In the expanded peripheral T cells, antigen specificity was never determined.

The V and J ends lost 1 base and 1 base, in that order; junction bases with no gene match: 25. Germline loops: CDR1 MRHNA, CDR2 SNTAGT. The CDR3 is 24 residues long. V and J are TRBV6-4 and TRBJ1-1; 12 bases line up with TRBD1. This clonotype was obtained from an adult with an advanced solid tumor such as melanoma, head and neck, liver or kidney cancer. Material: CD4+ or CD8+ T cells sorted from blood, obtained in a trial of the OX40 agonist ivuxolimab. CDR3: CASSDYSPFWDRGPLQRGNTEAFF. CDR3 in DNA: TGTGCCAGCAGTGACTACTCTCCTTTTTGGGACAGGGGGCCCTTGCAAAGAGGGAACACTGAAGCTTTCTTT.